This is a list of T cell receptor beta chains from one sample in a study of CXCR3-negative and CXCR3-positive naive CD8 T cells. TCRdb reworked the 5' RACE reads into one entry per CDR3 protein, no DNA. Listed are several thousand distinct CDR3 sequences; around 0.99% falls within the top ten. Input material: naive CXCR3- CD8+ T cells from blood. The receptors derive from a human donor in good health. Some clones in this sample may be carry-over from other donors' samples. The CDR3 runs from the conserved cysteine through the conserved F or W. Rows may omit the clone size; those that give it use once, few, many or a size class.

J gene	clone size	V gene	CDR3 protein
TRBJ2-7	medium-sized	TRBV28	CASSSLGLAVSYEQYF
TRBJ2-7	medium-sized	TRBV4-3	CASSETSGRSVEQYF
TRBJ1-1	medium-sized	TRBV3-1	CASSASRTGRLMNTEAFF
TRBJ1-1	medium-sized	TRBV6-5	CASSTTGTPNTEAFF
TRBJ1-5	medium-sized	TRBV21-1	CASSQWWTVCNQPQHF
TRBJ1-1	-	TRBV7-2	CASSLDGEHEAFF
TRBJ2-1	medium-sized	TRBV28	CASIRGRELYNEQFF
TRBJ2-7	-	TRBV29-1	CSVEGQNYEQYF
TRBJ2-3	medium-sized	TRBV12-3/TRBV12-4	CASRARGGRTDTQYF
TRBJ1-3	medium-sized	TRBV4-1	CASSPGLTSSGNTIYF
TRBJ2-3	-	TRBV6-6	CASRSRTGGTDTQYF
TRBJ2-7	-	TRBV29-1	CSVAKGDEQYF
TRBJ2-1	medium-sized	TRBV28	CASSLRRTPYNEQFF
TRBJ2-5	medium-sized	TRBV20-1	CSARPREGRSEETQYF
TRBJ2-3	-	TRBV10-3	CAIRTGGGPDTQYF
TRBJ2-3	medium-sized	TRBV29-1	CSVEVLAGVRDTQYF
TRBJ1-2	medium-sized	TRBV20-1	CSATGRTSNYGYTF
TRBJ2-7	medium-sized	TRBV29-1	CSVDAGQGAFEQYF
TRBJ2-7	-	TRBV5-1	CASSLVVESYEQYF
TRBJ2-1	-	TRBV6-5	CASSYGLGGYEQFF
TRBJ2-3	medium-sized	TRBV7-2	CASSSLAGLGADTQYF
TRBJ1-1	medium-sized	TRBV29-1	CSVEGRTEAFF
TRBJ2-7	-	TRBV6-5	CASSYSGLLYEQYF
TRBJ2-5	medium-sized	TRBV28	CASNPYRDSQETQYF
TRBJ2-7	-	TRBV28	CASSTLAGVGEQYF
TRBJ2-7	medium-sized	TRBV6-1	CASIWGVEQYF
TRBJ2-7	medium-sized	TRBV28	CASSITGTSGYEQYF
TRBJ2-5	-	TRBV2	CASRQNRATETQYF
TRBJ2-5	-	TRBV7-6	CASSFLPGIGETQYF
TRBJ2-7	-	TRBV4-3	CASSQDLSGLSYEQYF
TRBJ1-4	medium-sized	TRBV25-1	CAPGIRSEKLFF
TRBJ1-1	-	TRBV7-2	CASSKIGQGPKNTEAFF
TRBJ2-1	-	TRBV18	CASSPSGSLLNEQFF
TRBJ2-1	medium-sized	TRBV27	CASRQGGNEQFF
TRBJ2-1	medium-sized	TRBV28	CASSYPGMVYNEQFF
TRBJ2-1	medium-sized	TRBV27	CASMAGGVDEQFF
TRBJ2-7	-	TRBV19	CASSPGPSYEQYF
TRBJ2-4	medium-sized	TRBV14	CASSQDPQDIQYF
TRBJ2-7	-	TRBV5-1	CASSRDREIDEQYF
TRBJ2-1	medium-sized	TRBV20-1	CSARDLSGSFPNEQFF
TRBJ2-5	medium-sized	TRBV6-5	CASSSAPGDRDPQYF
TRBJ2-2	-	TRBV29-1	CSVAGRDTGELFF
TRBJ2-3	-	TRBV5-1	CASSLGAGADTRYF
TRBJ2-2	medium-sized	TRBV25-1	CASSEAGHGGGELFF
TRBJ2-7	medium-sized	TRBV7-2	CASSRSDSYEQYF
TRBJ1-1	-	TRBV13	CASSHWRLNTEAFF
TRBJ1-2	medium-sized	TRBV12-5	CASGTDPWRGYTF